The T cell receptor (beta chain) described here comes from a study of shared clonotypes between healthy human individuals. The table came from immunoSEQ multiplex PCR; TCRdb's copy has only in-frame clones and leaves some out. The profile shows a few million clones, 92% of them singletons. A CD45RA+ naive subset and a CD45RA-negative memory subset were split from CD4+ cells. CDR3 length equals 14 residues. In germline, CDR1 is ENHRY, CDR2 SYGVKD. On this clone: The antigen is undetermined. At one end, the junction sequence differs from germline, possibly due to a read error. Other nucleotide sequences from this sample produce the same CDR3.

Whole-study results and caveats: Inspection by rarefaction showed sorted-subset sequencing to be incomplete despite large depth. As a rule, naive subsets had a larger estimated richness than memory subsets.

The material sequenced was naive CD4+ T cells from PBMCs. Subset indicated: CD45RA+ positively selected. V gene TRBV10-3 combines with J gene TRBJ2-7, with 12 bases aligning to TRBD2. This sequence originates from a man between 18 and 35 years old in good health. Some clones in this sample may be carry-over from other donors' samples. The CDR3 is CAISTSGSFDEQYF. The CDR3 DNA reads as TGTGCCATCTCGACTAGCGGGAGTTTCGACGAGCAGTACTTT.